This is a list of T cell receptor beta chains from one sample in a study of vaccination and CD4 T cells after COVID-19. The antigens these receptors bind are not known. TCRdb reprocessed the PCR reads with MiXCR, giving one entry per CDR3 protein. The sample consists of about 7,000 distinct CDR3 sequences, around 33% of them appearing once. The sample taken for sequencing was CD4+ T cells from blood, cultured in vitro. These receptors all come from a human donor in good health. Both conserved end residues are part of each CDR3. D genes are given only for firm matches. The size of a clone is reported for some rows only, either as once, few or many, or as a class for expanded clones.

CDR3 DNA: TGTGCCACCAGAGTGGGACAGGGGGTAAACGAGCAGTACTTC
CDR3 protein: CATRVGQGVNEQYF
D gene: TRBD1
J gene: TRBJ2-7
clone size: .
V gene: TRBV15

CDR3 DNA: TGCAGTGCTAGATGGCCAGGGACTCAGCCCCAGCATTTT
CDR3 protein: CSARWPGTQPQHF
D gene: .
J gene: TRBJ1-5
clone size: few
V gene: TRBV20-1

CDR3 DNA: TGTGCCAGCAGTCTCTTGAGGGCGCCTCTGGATGGCTACACCTTC
CDR3 protein: CASSLLRAPLDGYTF
D gene: .
J gene: TRBJ1-2
clone size: .
V gene: TRBV5-4

CDR3 DNA: TGTGCCAGCAGTGAGCGCACCGCCCGACTAGCGGCCCAAGAGACCCAGTACTTC
CDR3 protein: CASSERTARLAAQETQYF
D gene: TRBD2
J gene: TRBJ2-5
clone size: .
V gene: TRBV2

CDR3 DNA: TGTGCCAGCAGACCTCCCGGGACTAGCGGACTTATGGGGCAGTACTTC
CDR3 protein: CASRPPGTSGLMGQYF
D gene: TRBD2
J gene: TRBJ2-7
clone size: few
V gene: TRBV27

CDR3 DNA: TGCGCCAGCAGCCAAGATCAATCCGCAGCCTTCCACTTT
CDR3 protein: CASSQDQSAAFHF
D gene: .
J gene: TRBJ1-6
clone size: .
V gene: TRBV4-3

CDR3 DNA: TGTGCCAGCAGTTACTCCGGGGAACGAACCGGGGAGCTGTTTTTT
CDR3 protein: CASSYSGERTGELFF
D gene: .
J gene: TRBJ2-2
clone size: few
V gene: TRBV6-5

CDR3 DNA: TGTGCCAGTAGTGTGATCGGGGAGCTGTTTTTT
CDR3 protein: CASSVIGELFF
D gene: .
J gene: TRBJ2-2
clone size: few
V gene: TRBV19

CDR3 DNA: TGTGCCAGCAGCTTAAAGGGAGGCCACGAGCAGTACTTC
CDR3 protein: CASSLKGGHEQYF
D gene: .
J gene: TRBJ2-7
clone size: .
V gene: TRBV7-2

CDR3 DNA: TGTGCCAGCAGCCTCGGGACTAGCGGGAGGACCTTCTCCTACAATGAGCAGTTCTTC
CDR3 protein: CASSLGTSGRTFSYNEQFF
D gene: TRBD2
J gene: TRBJ2-1
clone size: .
V gene: TRBV7-8

CDR3 DNA: TGTGCCAGCGGGGCCTGCACTGAAGCTTTCTTT
CDR3 protein: CASGACTEAFF
D gene: .
J gene: TRBJ1-1
clone size: few
V gene: TRBV21-1

CDR3 DNA: TGTGCCAGCTCACAGGACTACTATGGCTACACCTTC
CDR3 protein: CASSQDYYGYTF
D gene: .
J gene: TRBJ1-2
clone size: few
V gene: TRBV18

CDR3 DNA: TGTGCCAGCAGTGAGCAGGGAGTTCGCAATCAGCCCCAGCATTTT
CDR3 protein: CASSEQGVRNQPQHF
D gene: .
J gene: TRBJ1-5
clone size: few
V gene: TRBV2

CDR3 DNA: TGTGCCAGCAGCTTAGATGCGGCTAGCGGAAGCACAGATACGCAGTATTTT
CDR3 protein: CASSLDAASGSTDTQYF
D gene: TRBD2
J gene: TRBJ2-3
clone size: few
V gene: TRBV11-3

CDR3 DNA: TGTGCCAGCAGCTTAGGTGGGACAGCAAACGAGCAGTACTTC
CDR3 protein: CASSLGGTANEQYF
D gene: TRBD1
J gene: TRBJ2-7
clone size: .
V gene: TRBV7-9

CDR3 DNA: TGTGCCAGCAGCGCAACAGGGAACCCCAATGAAAACTATGGCTACACCTTC
CDR3 protein: CASSATGNPNENYGYTF
D gene: .
J gene: TRBJ1-2
clone size: few
V gene: TRBV7-6

CDR3 DNA: TGTGCCAGCCCTATGCCCCCCCCGGGGGGGTCCTACAATGAGCAGTTCTTC
CDR3 protein: CASPMPPPGGSYNEQFF
D gene: TRBD2
J gene: TRBJ2-1
clone size: .
V gene: TRBV6-9

CDR3 DNA: TGTGCCACCAGTGATCGGGGGGCCGGGGATACGCAGTATTTT
CDR3 protein: CATSDRGAGDTQYF
D gene: .
J gene: TRBJ2-3
clone size: few
V gene: TRBV24-1

CDR3 DNA: TGTGCCAGCAGCTTAGGGGGAACAGTCGATAGTGGCTACACCTTC
CDR3 protein: CASSLGGTVDSGYTF
D gene: .
J gene: TRBJ1-2
clone size: few
V gene: TRBV7-2

CDR3 DNA: TGTGCCAGCAGTGTTGAGGTGGGGACAGGGGGCTACACCTTC
CDR3 protein: CASSVEVGTGGYTF
D gene: TRBD1
J gene: TRBJ1-2
clone size: .
V gene: TRBV2

CDR3 DNA: TGTGCCAGCCTGACCGGACGGAATTCACCCCTCCACTTT
CDR3 protein: CASLTGRNSPLHF
D gene: .
J gene: TRBJ1-6
clone size: few
V gene: TRBV28

CDR3 DNA: TGTGCCAGCAGTGAAGAGCTTGGGACAGGAGGCTACACCTTC
CDR3 protein: CASSEELGTGGYTF
D gene: TRBD1
J gene: TRBJ1-2
clone size: few
V gene: TRBV2

CDR3 DNA: TGTGCCAGCAGCCCCGTCCGACAGGCCACCTCTGAGCAGTACTTC
CDR3 protein: CASSPVRQATSEQYF
D gene: .
J gene: TRBJ2-7
clone size: few
V gene: TRBV7-2

CDR3 DNA: TGTGCCAGCACCCGACGCGTGTGGGAGACCCAGTACTTC
CDR3 protein: CASTRRVWETQYF
D gene: .
J gene: TRBJ2-5
clone size: .
V gene: TRBV11-2

CDR3 DNA: TGTGCCACCAGTGAGATCGACGGCACAGATACGCAGTATTTT
CDR3 protein: CATSEIDGTDTQYF
D gene: .
J gene: TRBJ2-3
clone size: .
V gene: TRBV24-1

CDR3 DNA: TGTGCCAGCTCACTGAAACAGGGGGATGAAGCTTTCTTT
CDR3 protein: CASSLKQGDEAFF
D gene: TRBD1
J gene: TRBJ1-1
clone size: .
V gene: TRBV18

CDR3 DNA: TGTGCCAGCGGACCTTTCGGACTAGCGGGCACAGATACGCAGTATTTT
CDR3 protein: CASGPFGLAGTDTQYF
D gene: TRBD2
J gene: TRBJ2-3
clone size: few
V gene: TRBV2

CDR3 DNA: TGTGCCAGCAGCTTGGGGCAGACAGATACGCAGTATTTT
CDR3 protein: CASSLGQTDTQYF
D gene: .
J gene: TRBJ2-3
clone size: few
V gene: TRBV5-6

CDR3 DNA: TGTGCCAGTAACGGACAGGGGGGAAATCAGCAGTACTTC
CDR3 protein: CASNGQGGNQQYF
D gene: TRBD1
J gene: TRBJ2-7
clone size: once
V gene: TRBV19

CDR3 DNA: TGTGCCAGCAGCTTAGATCGGCTAGCGGGAGGAGATGAGCAGTTCTTC
CDR3 protein: CASSLDRLAGGDEQFF
D gene: TRBD2
J gene: TRBJ2-1
clone size: few
V gene: TRBV7-2

CDR3 DNA: TGTGCCAGCAGTTTGGGGGTCAACGGCTCACCCCTCCACTTT
CDR3 protein: CASSLGVNGSPLHF
D gene: .
J gene: TRBJ1-6
clone size: .
V gene: TRBV12-3/TRBV12-4

CDR3 DNA: TGTGCCACCAGTGGAACTTACAGGGGGCCCAATCAGCCCCAGCATTTT
CDR3 protein: CATSGTYRGPNQPQHF
D gene: TRBD1
J gene: TRBJ1-5
clone size: .
V gene: TRBV24-1

CDR3 DNA: TGTGCCAGCAGTTTCGCCGGGACAGGAAATCCCTACGAGCAGTACTTC
CDR3 protein: CASSFAGTGNPYEQYF
D gene: TRBD1
J gene: TRBJ2-7
clone size: .
V gene: TRBV27

CDR3 DNA: TGTGCCACCAGTGATCGGGACAGGCATGGCTATGGCTACACCTTC
CDR3 protein: CATSDRDRHGYGYTF
D gene: TRBD1
J gene: TRBJ1-2
clone size: .
V gene: TRBV24-1

CDR3 DNA: TGTGCCAGCAGCCGGACAGGGGAATATGGCTACACCTTC
CDR3 protein: CASSRTGEYGYTF
D gene: TRBD1
J gene: TRBJ1-2
clone size: medium-sized
V gene: TRBV7-9

CDR3 DNA: TGTGCCAGCAGCCCCTTATCGGACAGCCTCTATGGCTACACCTTC
CDR3 protein: CASSPLSDSLYGYTF
D gene: .
J gene: TRBJ1-2
clone size: .
V gene: TRBV9

CDR3 DNA: TGTGCCAGTAGTTCGGACCTCCAAGAGACCCAGTACTTC
CDR3 protein: CASSSDLQETQYF
D gene: .
J gene: TRBJ2-5
clone size: .
V gene: TRBV19

CDR3 DNA: TGTGCCAGCAGGCGGGCGGGGGGCAGCTCCTACGAGCAGTACTTC
CDR3 protein: CASRRAGGSSYEQYF
D gene: TRBD2
J gene: TRBJ2-7
clone size: few
V gene: TRBV2

CDR3 DNA: TGTGCCAGCAGTTTCGGGGGACAGGGGTTCGACGAGCAGTACTTC
CDR3 protein: CASSFGGQGFDEQYF
D gene: TRBD1
J gene: TRBJ2-7
clone size: once
V gene: TRBV28

CDR3 DNA: TGTGCCAGCAGTTTAGATGTGCTGCTTGCGGGGGGAGCTAGCACAGATACGCAGTATTTT
CDR3 protein: CASSLDVLLAGGASTDTQYF
D gene: TRBD2
J gene: TRBJ2-3
clone size: .
V gene: TRBV12-3/TRBV12-4

CDR3 DNA: TGTGCCAGCAGGCCCCGGGTCGGCTACACCTTC
CDR3 protein: CASRPRVGYTF
D gene: .
J gene: TRBJ1-2
clone size: .
V gene: TRBV28

CDR3 DNA: TGCAGTGCGTGGACTAGCGGGAGGAATCTAGCCAAAAACATTCAGTACTTC
CDR3 protein: CSAWTSGRNLAKNIQYF
D gene: TRBD2
J gene: TRBJ2-4
clone size: medium-sized
V gene: TRBV20-1

CDR3 DNA: TGTGCCAGCAGCCCAGGGACAGGGGATCAGCCCCAGCATTTT
CDR3 protein: CASSPGTGDQPQHF
D gene: TRBD1
J gene: TRBJ1-5
clone size: .
V gene: TRBV7-6

CDR3 DNA: TGTGCCAGTAGTGAGGAATCTACAGGGATGGGAGAGACCCAGTACTTC
CDR3 protein: CASSEESTGMGETQYF
D gene: .
J gene: TRBJ2-5
clone size: .
V gene: TRBV19

CDR3 DNA: TGTGCCAGCAGCTTAGGGGACAGGGGGCGCCTAGCGGGGGTAGATACGCAGTATTTT
CDR3 protein: CASSLGDRGRLAGVDTQYF
D gene: TRBD1
J gene: TRBJ2-3
clone size: .
V gene: TRBV11-2

CDR3 DNA: TGCAGTGCTTCCGGAGACTACACAGATACGCAGTATTTT
CDR3 protein: CSASGDYTDTQYF
D gene: .
J gene: TRBJ2-3
clone size: .
V gene: TRBV20-1